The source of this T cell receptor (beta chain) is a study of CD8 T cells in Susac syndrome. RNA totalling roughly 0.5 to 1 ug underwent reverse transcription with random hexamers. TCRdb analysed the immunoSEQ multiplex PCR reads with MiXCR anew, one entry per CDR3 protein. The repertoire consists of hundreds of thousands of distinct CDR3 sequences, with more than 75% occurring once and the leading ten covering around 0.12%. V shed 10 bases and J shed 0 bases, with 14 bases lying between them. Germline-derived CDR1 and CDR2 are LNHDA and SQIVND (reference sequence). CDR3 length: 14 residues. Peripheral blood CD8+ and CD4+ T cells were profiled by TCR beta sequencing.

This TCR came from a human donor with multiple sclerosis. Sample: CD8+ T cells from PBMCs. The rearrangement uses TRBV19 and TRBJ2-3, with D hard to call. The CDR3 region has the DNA TGTGCCACCGGCCGGGCAGGAAGCACAGATACGCAGTATTTT. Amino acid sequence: CATGRAGSTDTQYF.